This TCR beta chain was sequenced during a study of cytomegalovirus exposure and HLA in healthy donors. The germline V gene encodes CDR1 SNHLY and CDR2 FYNNEI. The CDR3 length is 12 residues. V lost 8 bases and J 5 bases, leaving 13 bases between the germline ends. Sequencing was performed with immunoSEQ multiplex PCR; in TCRdb, only in-frame clones are kept and a portion is missing. The sample has 65,000 to 70,000 clones, over 80% seen once. Regarding the study as a whole: Reportedly, cytomegalovirus status was diagnosed with high sensitivity and specificity.

In regard to this clone: Antigen: not known.

The sequence was obtained from a young man in good health and CMV-seronegative. The sample taken for sequencing was PBMCs. The V call is TRBV2, the J call TRBJ2-7; the D is unclear. CDR3 residues: CASLGVDDEQYF. The DNA of the CDR3 is TGTGCCAGCCTCGGAGTCGATGACGAGCAGTACTTC.